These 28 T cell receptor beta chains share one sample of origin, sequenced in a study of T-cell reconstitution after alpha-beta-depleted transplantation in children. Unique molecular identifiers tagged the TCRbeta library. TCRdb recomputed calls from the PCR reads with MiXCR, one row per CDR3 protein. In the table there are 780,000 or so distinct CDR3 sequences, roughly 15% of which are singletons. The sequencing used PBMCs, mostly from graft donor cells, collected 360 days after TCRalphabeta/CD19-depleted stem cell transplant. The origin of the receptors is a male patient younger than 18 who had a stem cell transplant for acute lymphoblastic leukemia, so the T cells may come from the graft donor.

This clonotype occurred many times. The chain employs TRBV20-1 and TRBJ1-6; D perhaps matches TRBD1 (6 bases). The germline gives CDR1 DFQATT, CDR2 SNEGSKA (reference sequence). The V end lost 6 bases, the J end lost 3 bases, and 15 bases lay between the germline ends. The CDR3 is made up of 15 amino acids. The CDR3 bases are TGCAGTGCCAAGCGGAGGGACAACTATAATTCACCCCTCCACTTT. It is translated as CSAKRRDNYNSPLHF.

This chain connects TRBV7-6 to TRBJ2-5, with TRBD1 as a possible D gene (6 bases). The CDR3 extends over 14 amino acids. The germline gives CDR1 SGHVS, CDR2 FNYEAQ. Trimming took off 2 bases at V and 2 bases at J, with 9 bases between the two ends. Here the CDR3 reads CASSLWTEQETQYF. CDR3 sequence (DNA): TGTGCCAGCAGCTTATGGACAGAACAAGAGACCCAGTACTTC.

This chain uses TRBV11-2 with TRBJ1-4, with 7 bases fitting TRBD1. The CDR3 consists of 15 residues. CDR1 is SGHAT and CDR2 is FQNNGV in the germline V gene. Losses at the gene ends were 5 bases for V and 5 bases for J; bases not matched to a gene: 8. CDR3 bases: TGTGCCAGCAGCCTCACGACAGGGAGAAATGAAAAACTGTTTTTT. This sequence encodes CASSLTTGRNEKLFF.

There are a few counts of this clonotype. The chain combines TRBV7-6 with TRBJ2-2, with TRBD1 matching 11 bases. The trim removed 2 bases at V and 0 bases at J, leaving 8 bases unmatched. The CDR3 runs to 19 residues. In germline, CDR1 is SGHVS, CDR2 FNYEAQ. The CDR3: CASSLKWTGGDPNTGELFF. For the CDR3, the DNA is TGTGCCAGCAGCTTAAAATGGACAGGGGGCGACCCGAACACCGGGGAGCTGTTTTTT.

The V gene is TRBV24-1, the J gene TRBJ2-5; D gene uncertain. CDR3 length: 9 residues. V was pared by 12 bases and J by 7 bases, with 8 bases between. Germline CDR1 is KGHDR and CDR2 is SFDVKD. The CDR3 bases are TGTGCCTCCCCGGGGACCCAGTACTTC. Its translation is CASPGTQYF.

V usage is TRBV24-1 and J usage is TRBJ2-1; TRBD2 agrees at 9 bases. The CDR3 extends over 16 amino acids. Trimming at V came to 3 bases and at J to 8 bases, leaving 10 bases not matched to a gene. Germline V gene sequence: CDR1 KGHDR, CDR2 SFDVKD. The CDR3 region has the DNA TGTGCCACCAGTGATCCCTCGAATAGCGGGGGAGATGAGCAGTTCTTC. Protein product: CATSDPSNSGGDEQFF.

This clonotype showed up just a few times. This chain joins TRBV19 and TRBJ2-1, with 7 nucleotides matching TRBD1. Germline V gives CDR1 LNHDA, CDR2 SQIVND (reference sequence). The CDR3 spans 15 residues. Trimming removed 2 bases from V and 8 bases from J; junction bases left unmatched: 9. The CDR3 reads CASSIHRDRRDEQFF. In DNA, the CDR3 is TGTGCCAGTAGTATACACCGGGACAGACGGGATGAGCAGTTCTTC.

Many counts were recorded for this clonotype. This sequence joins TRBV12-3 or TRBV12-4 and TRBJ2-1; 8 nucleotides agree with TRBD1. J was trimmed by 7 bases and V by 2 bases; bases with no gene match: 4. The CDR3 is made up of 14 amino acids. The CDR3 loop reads CASSLPRGRNEQFF. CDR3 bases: TGTGCCAGCAGTTTACCCAGGGGGCGGAATGAGCAGTTCTTC.

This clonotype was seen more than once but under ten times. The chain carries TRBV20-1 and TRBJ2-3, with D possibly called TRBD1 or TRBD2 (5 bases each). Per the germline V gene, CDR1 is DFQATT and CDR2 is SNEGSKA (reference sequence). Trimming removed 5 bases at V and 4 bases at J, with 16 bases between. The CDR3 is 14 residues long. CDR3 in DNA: TGCAGTGCTCCAAGTGGGGGTAGGCCAGATACGCAGTATTTT. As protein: CSAPSGGRPDTQYF.

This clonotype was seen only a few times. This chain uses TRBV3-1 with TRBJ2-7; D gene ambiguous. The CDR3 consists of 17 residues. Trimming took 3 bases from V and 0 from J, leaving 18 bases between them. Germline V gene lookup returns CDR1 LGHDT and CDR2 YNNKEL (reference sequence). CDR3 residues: CASSHFQGIGISYEQYF. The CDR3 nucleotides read TGTGCCAGCAGCCACTTCCAAGGGATAGGCATCTCCTACGAGCAGTACTTC.

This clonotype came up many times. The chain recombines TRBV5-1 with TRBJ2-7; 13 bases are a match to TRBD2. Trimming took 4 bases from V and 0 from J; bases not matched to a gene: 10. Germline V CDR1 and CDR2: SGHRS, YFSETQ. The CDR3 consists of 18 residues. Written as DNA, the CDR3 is TGCGCCAGCAGCATTCCGGGACTAGCGGGACAGAGCTCCTACGAGCAGTACTTC. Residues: CASSIPGLAGQSSYEQYF.

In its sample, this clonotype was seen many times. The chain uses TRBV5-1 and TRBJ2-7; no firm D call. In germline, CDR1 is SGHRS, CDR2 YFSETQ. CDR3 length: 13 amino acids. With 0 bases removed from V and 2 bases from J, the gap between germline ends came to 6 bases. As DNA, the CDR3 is TGCGCCAGCAGCTTGGCTCTAACCTACGAGCAGTACTTC. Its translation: CASSLALTYEQYF.

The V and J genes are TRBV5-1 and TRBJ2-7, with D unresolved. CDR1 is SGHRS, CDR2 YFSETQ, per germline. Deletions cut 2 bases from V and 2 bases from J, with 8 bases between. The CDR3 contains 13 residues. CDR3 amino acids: CASSFSPTYEQYF. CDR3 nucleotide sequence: TGCGCCAGCAGCTTTTCACCAACCTACGAGCAGTACTTC.

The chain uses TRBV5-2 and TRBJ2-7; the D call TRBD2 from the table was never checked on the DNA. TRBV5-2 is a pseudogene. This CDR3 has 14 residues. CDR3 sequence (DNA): TGTGCCAGGGGCCCCGGGACTAGACTCGGCGAGCAGTACTTC. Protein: CARGPGTRLGEQYF.

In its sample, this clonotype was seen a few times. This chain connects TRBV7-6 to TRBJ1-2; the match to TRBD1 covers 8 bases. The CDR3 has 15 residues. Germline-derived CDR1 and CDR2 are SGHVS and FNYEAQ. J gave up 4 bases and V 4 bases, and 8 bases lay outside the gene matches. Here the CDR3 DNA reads TGTGCCAGCAGCTCCTCCGGGACAGGATCCTATGGCTACACCTTC. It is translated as CASSSSGTGSYGYTF.

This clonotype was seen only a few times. CDR3 loop: CASSLAPGTPSYNEQFF. CDR3 sequence (DNA): TGCGCCAGCAGCTTGGCCCCAGGGACCCCGTCCTACAATGAGCAGTTCTTC. V gene TRBV5-1 combines with J gene TRBJ2-1; D tentatively reads TRBD1 or TRBD2 (5 bases each). Germline V lookup: CDR1 SGHRS, CDR2 YFSETQ. The CDR3 extends over 17 amino acids. Trimming pared 0 bases from V and 1 base from J, leaving 14 bases between.

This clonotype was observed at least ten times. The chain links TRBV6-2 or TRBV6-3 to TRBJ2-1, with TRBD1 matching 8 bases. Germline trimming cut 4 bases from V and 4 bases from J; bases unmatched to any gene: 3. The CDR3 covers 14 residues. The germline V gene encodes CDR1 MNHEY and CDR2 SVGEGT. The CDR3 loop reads CASSWTGSYNEQFF. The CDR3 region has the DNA TGTGCCAGCAGTTGGACAGGGTCGTACAATGAGCAGTTCTTC.

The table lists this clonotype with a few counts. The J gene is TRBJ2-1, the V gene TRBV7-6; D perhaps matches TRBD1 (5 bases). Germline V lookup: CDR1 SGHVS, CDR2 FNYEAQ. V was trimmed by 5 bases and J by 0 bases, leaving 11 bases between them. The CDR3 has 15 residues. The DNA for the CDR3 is TGTGCCAGCAGCCCGGACATTTTCTCCTACAATGAGCAGTTCTTC. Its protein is CASSPDIFSYNEQFF.

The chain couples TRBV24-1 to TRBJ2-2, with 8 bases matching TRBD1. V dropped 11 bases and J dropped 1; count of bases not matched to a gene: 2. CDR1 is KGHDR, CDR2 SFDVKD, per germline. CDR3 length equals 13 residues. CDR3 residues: CAIGQGNTGELFF. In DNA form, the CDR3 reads TGTGCCATTGGACAGGGGAACACCGGGGAGCTGTTTTTT.

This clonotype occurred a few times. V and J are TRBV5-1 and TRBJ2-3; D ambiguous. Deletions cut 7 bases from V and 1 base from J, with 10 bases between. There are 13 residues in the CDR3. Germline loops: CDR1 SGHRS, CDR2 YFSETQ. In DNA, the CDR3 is TGCGCCAGCGCACCCTACGGCACAGATACGCAGTATTTT. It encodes CASAPYGTDTQYF.

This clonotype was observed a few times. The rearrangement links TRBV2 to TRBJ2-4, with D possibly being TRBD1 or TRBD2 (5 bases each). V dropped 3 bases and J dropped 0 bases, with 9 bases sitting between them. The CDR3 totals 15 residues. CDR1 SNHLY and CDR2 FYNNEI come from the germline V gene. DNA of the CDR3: TGTGCCAGCAGTGAGGCCGGGACAGCCAAAAACATTCAGTACTTC. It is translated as CASSEAGTAKNIQYF.

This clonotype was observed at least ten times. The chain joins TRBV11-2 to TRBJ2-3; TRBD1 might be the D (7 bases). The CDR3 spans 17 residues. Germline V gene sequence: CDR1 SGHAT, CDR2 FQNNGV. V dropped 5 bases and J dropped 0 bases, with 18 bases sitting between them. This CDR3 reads CASSHSQGGFSTDTQYF. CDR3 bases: TGTGCCAGCAGCCATTCTCAGGGGGGCTTTAGCACAGATACGCAGTATTTT. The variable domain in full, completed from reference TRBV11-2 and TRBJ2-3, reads EAGVAQSPRYKIIEKRQSVAFWCNPISGHATLYWYQQILGQGPKLLIQFQNNGVVDDSQLPKDRFSAERLKGVDSTLKIQPAKLEDSAVYLCASSHSQGGFSTDTQYFGPGTRLTVL.

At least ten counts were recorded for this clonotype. CDR3 residues: CASSVGTSEQYF. The CDR3 DNA reads as TGTGCCAGCAGCGTAGGTACTAGCGAGCAGTACTTC. The V gene is TRBV9, the J gene TRBJ2-7, with D maybe TRBD2 (5 bases). The CDR3 is made up of 12 amino acids. V lost 0 bases and J lost 6, with 7 bases in between. CDR1 is SGDLS and CDR2 is YYNGEE in the germline V gene. The variable domain in full, completed from reference TRBV9 and TRBJ2-7, reads DSGVTQTPKHLITATGQRVTLRCSPRSGDLSVYWYQQSLDQGLQFLIQYYNGEERAKGNILERFSAQQFPDLHSELNLSSLELGDSALYFCASSVGTSEQYFGPGTRLTVT.

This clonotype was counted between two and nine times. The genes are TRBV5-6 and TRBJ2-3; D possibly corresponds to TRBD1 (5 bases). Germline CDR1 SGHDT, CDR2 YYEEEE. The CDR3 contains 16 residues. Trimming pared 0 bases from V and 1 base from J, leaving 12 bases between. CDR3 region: CASSLEKGIRTDTQYF. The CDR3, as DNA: TGTGCCAGCAGCTTGGAGAAGGGGATTCGCACAGATACGCAGTATTTT.

The CDR3 spells CASSSVWGTEETQYF. CDR3 DNA sequence: TGTGCCAGCAGTTCGGTATGGGGAACCGAAGAGACCCAGTACTTC. The gene calls are TRBV11-2 and TRBJ2-5; D gene uncertain. The V end lost 6 bases, the J end lost 3 bases, and 17 bases lay between the germline ends. Germline CDR1 SGHAT, CDR2 FQNNGV. The length of the CDR3 is 15 residues. The full variable domain, its missing parts supplied by reference TRBV11-2 and TRBJ2-5, is EAGVAQSPRYKIIEKRQSVAFWCNPISGHATLYWYQQILGQGPKLLIQFQNNGVVDDSQLPKDRFSAERLKGVDSTLKIQPAKLEDSAVYLCASSSVWGTEETQYFGPGTRLLVL.

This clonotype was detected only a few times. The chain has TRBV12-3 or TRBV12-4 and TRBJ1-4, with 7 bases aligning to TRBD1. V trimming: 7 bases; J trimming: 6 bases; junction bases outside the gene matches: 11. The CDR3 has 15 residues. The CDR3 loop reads CASTRSGQEHEKLFF. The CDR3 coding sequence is TGTGCCAGCACTCGATCCGGACAGGAACATGAAAAACTGTTTTTT.

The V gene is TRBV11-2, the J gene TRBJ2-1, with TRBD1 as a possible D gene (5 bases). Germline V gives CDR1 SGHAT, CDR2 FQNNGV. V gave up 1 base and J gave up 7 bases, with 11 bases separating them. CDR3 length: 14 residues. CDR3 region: CASSLGLQGNEQFF. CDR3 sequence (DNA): TGTGCCAGCAGCTTAGGACTCCAGGGAAATGAGCAGTTCTTC.

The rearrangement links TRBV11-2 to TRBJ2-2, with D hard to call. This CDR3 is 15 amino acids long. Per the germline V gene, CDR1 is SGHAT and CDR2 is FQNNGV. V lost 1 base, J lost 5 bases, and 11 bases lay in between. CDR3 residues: CASSLGAWGTGELFF. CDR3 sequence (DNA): TGTGCCAGCAGCTTAGGGGCCTGGGGAACCGGGGAGCTGTTTTTT.